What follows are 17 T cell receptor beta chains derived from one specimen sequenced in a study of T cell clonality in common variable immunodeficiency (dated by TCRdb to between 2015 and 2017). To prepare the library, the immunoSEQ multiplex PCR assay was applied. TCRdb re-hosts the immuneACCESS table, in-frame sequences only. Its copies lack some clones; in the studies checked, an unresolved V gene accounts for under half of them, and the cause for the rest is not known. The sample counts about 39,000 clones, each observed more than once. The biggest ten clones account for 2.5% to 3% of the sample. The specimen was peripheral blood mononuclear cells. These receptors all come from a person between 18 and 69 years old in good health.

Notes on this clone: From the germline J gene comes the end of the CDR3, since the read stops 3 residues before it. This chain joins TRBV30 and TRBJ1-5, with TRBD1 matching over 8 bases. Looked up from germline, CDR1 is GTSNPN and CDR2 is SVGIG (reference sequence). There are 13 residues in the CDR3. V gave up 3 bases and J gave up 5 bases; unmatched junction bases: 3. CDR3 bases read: TGTGCCTGGAGCAAACAGGGGGATCAGCCC. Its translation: CAWSKQGDQP. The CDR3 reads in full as CAWSKQGDQPQHF.

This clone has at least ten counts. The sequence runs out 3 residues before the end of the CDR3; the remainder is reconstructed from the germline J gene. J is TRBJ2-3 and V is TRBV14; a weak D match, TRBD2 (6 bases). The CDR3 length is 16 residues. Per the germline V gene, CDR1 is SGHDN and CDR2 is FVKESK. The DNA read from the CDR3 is TGTGCCAGCAGCCAAGATGCTGGACTAAACCAAGAGACG. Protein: CASSQDAGLNQET. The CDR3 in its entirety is CASSQDAGLNQETQYF.

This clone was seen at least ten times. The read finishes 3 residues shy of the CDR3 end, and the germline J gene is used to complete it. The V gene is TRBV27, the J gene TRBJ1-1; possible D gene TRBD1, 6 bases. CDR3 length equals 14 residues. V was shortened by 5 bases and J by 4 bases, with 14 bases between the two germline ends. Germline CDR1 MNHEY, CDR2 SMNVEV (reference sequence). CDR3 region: CASSPHRVRTEAFF. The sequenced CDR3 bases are TGTGCCAGCAGTCCCCACAGGGTCCGCACTGAA.

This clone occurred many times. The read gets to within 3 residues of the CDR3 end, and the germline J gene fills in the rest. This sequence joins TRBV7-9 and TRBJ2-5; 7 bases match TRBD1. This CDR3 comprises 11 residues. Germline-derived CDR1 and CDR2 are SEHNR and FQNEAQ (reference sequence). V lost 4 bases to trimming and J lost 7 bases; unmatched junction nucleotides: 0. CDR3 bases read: TGTGCCAGCAGCTACAGGGGGACC. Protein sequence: CASSYRGT. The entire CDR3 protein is CASSYRGTQYF.

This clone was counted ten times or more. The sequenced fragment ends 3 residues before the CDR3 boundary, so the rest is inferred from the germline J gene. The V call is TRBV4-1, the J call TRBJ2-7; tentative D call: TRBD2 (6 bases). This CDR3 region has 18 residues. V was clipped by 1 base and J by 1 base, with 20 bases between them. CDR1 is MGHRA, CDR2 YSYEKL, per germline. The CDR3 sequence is CASSQAGSDGGSSYEQYF. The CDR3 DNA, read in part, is TGCGCCAGCAGCCAAGCTGGCTCAGATGGGGGGAGTTCCTACGAG.

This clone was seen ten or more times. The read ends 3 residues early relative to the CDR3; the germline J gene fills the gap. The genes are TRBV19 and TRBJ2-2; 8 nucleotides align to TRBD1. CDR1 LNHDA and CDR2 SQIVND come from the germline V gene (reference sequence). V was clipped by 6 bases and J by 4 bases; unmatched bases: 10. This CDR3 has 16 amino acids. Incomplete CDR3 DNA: TGTGCCAGTAGATACACAGGGGGGAGGCGCACCGGGGAG. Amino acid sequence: CASRYTGGRRTGE. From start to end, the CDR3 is CASRYTGGRRTGELFF.

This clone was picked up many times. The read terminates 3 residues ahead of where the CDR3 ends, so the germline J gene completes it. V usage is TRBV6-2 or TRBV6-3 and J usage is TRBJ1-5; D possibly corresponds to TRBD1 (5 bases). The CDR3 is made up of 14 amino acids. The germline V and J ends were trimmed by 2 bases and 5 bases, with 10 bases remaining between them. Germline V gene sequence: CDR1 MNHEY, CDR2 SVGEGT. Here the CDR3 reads CASSYAGNYQPQHF. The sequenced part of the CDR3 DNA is TGTGCCAGCAGTTACGCAGGGAATTATCAGCCC.

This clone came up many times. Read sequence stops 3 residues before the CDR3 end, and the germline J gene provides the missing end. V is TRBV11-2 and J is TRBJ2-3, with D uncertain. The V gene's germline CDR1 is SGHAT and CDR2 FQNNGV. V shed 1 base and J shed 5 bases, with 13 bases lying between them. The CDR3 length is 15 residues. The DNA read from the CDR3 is TGTGCCAGCAGCTTAGTGGGCCCAAGGTTAGATACG. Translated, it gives CASSLVGPRLDT. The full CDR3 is CASSLVGPRLDTQYF.

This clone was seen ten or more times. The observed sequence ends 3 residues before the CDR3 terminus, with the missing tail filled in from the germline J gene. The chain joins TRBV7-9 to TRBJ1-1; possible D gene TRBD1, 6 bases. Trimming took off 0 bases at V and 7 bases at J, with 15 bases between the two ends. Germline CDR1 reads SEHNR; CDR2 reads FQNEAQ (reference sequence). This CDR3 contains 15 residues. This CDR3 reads CASSLAGMGANEAFF. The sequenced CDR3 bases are TGTGCCAGCAGCTTAGCGGGAATGGGGGCGAATGAA.

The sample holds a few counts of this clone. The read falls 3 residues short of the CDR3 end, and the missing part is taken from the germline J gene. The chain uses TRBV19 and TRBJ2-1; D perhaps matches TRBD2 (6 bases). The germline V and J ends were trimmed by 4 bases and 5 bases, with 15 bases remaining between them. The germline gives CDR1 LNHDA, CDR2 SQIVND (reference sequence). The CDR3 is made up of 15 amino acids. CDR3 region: CASSKGLRGNNEQFF. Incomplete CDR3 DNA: TGTGCCAGTAGTAAGGGACTCCGGGGGAACAATGAG.

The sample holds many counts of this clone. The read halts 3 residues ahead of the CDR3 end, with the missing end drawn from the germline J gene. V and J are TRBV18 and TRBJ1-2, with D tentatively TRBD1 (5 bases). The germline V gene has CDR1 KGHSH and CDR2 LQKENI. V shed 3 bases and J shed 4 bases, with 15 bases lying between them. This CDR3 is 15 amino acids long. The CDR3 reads CASSPPEQVPYGYTF. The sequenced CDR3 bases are TGTGCCAGCTCACCGCCCGAACAGGTCCCCTATGGC.

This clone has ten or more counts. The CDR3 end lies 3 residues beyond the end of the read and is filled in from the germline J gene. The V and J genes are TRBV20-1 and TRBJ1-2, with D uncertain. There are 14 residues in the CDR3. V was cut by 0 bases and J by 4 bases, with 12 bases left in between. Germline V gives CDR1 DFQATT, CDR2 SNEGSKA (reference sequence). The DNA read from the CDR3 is TGCAGTGCTAGAGATCAGGCAGGTATCTATGGC. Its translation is CSARDQAGIYG. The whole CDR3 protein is CSARDQAGIYGYTF.

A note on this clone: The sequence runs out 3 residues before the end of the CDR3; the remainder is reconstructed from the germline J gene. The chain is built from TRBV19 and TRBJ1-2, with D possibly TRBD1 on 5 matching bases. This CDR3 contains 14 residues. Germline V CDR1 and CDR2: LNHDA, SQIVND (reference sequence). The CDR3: CASSTGLAKNIYTF. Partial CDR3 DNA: TGTGCCAGTAGTACGGGACTAGCCAAAAACATC.

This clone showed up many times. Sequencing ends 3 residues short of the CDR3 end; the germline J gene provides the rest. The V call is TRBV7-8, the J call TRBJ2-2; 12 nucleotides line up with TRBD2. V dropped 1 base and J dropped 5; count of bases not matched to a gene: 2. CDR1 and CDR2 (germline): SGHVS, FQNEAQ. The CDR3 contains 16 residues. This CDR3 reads CASSLGTSGATGELFF. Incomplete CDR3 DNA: TGTGCCAGCAGCTTAGGGACTAGCGGGGCTACCGGGGAG.

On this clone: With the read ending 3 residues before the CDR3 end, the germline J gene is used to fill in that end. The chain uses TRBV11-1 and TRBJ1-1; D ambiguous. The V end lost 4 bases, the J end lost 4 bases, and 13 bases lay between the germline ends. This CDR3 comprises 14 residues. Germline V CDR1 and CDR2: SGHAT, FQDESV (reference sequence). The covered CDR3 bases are TGTGCCAGCAGCTCTCTTCCGGGTTCCACTGAA. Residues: CASSSLPGSTE. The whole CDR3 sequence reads CASSSLPGSTEAFF.

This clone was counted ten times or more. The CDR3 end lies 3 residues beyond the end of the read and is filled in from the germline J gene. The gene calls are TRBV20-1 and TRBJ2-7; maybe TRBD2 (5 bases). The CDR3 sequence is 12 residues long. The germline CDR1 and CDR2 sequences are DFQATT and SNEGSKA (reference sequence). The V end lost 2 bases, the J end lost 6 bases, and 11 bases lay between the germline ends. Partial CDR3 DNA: TGCAGTGCTAGATCCGGACTTGGCGAG. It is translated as CSARSGLGE. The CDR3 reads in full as CSARSGLGEQYF.

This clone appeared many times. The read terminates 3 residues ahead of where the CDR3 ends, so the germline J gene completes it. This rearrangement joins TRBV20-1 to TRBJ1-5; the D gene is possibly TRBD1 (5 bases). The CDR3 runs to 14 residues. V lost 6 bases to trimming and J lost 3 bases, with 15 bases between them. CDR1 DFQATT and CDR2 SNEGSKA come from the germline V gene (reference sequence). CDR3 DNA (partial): TGCAGTGCCCAGGGAGGTTGGGCCAATCAGCCC. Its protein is CSAQGGWANQP. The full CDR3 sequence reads CSAQGGWANQPQHF.